The T cell receptor (beta chain) under discussion was sequenced for a study of CD8+ T cells in alopecia areata. Study context: Grafted skin came from C3H/HeJ donors with spontaneous alopecia (about 6-12 months old) and was placed on 7-10-week-old female C3H/HeJ mice.

This clone is medium-sized by share. Its specificity is not known. The gene symbols are mouse symbols. From the germline J gene comes the end of the CDR3, since the read stops 4 residues before it. Regarding the study as a whole: Whereas mice showed it more clearly, TCR sharing across patients was murkier, possibly because of HLA. In lesional scalp, particularly from alopecia totalis/universalis, clonality was higher than in normal scalp.

Time point given: mouse skin 3 weeks after grafting. The skin of each recipient mouse was biopsied at grafting and at 3 and 6 weeks afterward. As the sequencing template, cDNA was produced by extracting RNA and reverse transcribing it. Profiling relied on immunoSEQ multiplex PCR, and the TCRdb table lists in-frame clones only, not all of them. The sample offers around 2,700 clones and no singletons, the top ten holding 9.5% to 10%. V lost 4 bases to trimming and J lost 2 bases, with 5 bases between them. Per germline, CDR1 FNHDT and CDR2 SITEND (reference sequence). The CDR3 length is 12 residues. The source is a C3H/HeJ mouse with alopecia areata. For this mouse line, the MHC haplotype is H2-k. Sequences were derived from skin, sampled at week 3. The J gene is TRBJ2-5, the V gene TRBV19, with D possibly being TRBD2 (5 bases). CDR3: CASSLGQDTQYF. Incomplete CDR3 DNA: TGTGCCAGCAGTCTGGGCCAAGAC.